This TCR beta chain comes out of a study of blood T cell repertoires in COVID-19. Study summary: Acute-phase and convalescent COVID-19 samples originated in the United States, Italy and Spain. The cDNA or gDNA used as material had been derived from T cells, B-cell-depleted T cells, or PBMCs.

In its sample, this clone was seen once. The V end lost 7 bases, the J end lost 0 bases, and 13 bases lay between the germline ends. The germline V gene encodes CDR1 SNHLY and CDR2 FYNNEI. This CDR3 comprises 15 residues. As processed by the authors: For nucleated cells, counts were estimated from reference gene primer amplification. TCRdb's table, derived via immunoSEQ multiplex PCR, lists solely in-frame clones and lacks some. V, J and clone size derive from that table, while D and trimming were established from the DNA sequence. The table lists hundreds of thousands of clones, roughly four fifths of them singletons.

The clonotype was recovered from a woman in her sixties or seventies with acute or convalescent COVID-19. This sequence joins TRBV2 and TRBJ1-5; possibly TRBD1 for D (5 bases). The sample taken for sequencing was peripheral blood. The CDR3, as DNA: TGTGCCAGCAACCTCGACAGAAGTAGCAATCAGCCCCAGCATTTT. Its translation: CASNLDRSSNQPQHF.